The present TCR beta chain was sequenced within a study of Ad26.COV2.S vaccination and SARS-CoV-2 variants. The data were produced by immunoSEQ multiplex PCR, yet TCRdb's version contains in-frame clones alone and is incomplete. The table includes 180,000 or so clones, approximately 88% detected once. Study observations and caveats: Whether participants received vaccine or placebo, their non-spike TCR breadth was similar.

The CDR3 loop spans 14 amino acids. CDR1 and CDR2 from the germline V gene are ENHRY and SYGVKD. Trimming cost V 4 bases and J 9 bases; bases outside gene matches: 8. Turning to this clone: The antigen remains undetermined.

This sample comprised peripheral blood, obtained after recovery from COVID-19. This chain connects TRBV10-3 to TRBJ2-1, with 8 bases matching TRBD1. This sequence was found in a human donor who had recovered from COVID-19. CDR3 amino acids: CAISARTGMGEQFF. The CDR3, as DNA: TGTGCCATCAGTGCTCGGACAGGGATGGGTGAGCAGTTCTTC.